This TCR beta chain was captured in a study of blood T cell repertoires in COVID-19. The wider study: Italy, Spain and the United States were the sources of the convalescent and acute COVID-19 samples. PBMCs, B-cell-depleted T cells, or T cells provided the cDNA or gDNA that made up the material.

The Seattle site enrolled patients during active infection and followed them longitudinally. Under the authors' procedure: Quantification of nucleated cells was approximated via reference gene primer amplification. The protocol was immunoSEQ multiplex PCR, while the TCRdb copy is restricted to in-frame clones and leaves out a portion. V, J and clone size were drawn from that table, and D and trimming were deduced from the DNA. The sample has about 97,000 clones; roughly 92% are singletons. This sequence was found in a woman aged 45-65 years with COVID-19, enrolled during active disease. Sample: peripheral blood.

The CDR3, as DNA: TGTGCCACCAGCCCCTACCGGGGGGGCCATAACGAGCAGTACGTC. Translated: CATSPYRGGHNEQYV. This chain joins TRBV15 and TRBJ2-7, with 8 nucleotides matching TRBD2. Germline-derived CDR1 and CDR2 are LNHNV and YYDKDF (reference sequence). This CDR3 is 15 amino acids long. Trimming removed 5 bases from V and 5 bases from J; junction bases left unmatched: 11.